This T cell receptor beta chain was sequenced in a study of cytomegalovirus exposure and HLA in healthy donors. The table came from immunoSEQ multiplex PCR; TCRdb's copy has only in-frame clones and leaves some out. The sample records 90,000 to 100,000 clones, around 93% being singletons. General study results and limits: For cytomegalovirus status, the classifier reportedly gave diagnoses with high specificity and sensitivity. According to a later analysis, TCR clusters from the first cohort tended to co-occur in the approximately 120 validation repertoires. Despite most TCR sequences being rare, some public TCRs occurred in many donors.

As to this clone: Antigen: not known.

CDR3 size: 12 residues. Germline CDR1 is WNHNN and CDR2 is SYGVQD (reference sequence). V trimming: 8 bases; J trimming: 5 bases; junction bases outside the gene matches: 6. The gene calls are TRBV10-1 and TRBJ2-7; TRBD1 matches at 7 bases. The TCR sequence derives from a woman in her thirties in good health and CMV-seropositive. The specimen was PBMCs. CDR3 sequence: CASGGQYHEQYF. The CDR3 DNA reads TGCGCCAGCGGGGGACAGTACCACGAGCAGTACTTC.